These 14 T cell receptor beta chains were all obtained from the same sample, sequenced in a study of Ad26.COV2.S vaccination and SARS-CoV-2 variants. The assay was immunoSEQ multiplex PCR, and TCRdb's table has in-frame clones only and misses some. The table shows some 350,000 clones, with around 83% occurring only once. The treatment denotes: 15 to 20 received Ad26.COV2.S at low or high dose, single or two shots; about 5 received placebo; per-sample allocation not given. Samples analyzed were those drawn on day 63 after the first vaccine or placebo injection. The input for sequencing was peripheral blood, taken in a trial of Ad26.COV2.S vaccine versus placebo. The receptors were sampled from a person between 18 and 60 years old who received the Ad26.COV2.S COVID-19 vaccine or a placebo.

This clone was detected once. The genes are TRBV3-1 (or the pseudogene TRBV3-2) and TRBJ2-3, with D uncertain. Germline CDR1 LGHDT, CDR2 YNNKEL (reference sequence). V was pared by 5 bases and J by 5 bases, with 14 bases between. The CDR3 is 14 amino acids. The CDR3 nucleotides read TGTGCCAGCAGCGTAATTTGTCATGAAGATACGCAGTATTTT. Encoded protein: CASSVICHEDTQYF.

This chain connects TRBV5-1 to TRBJ2-7, with D possibly matching TRBD2 (7 bases). Trimming removed 5 bases at V and 5 bases at J, with 20 bases between. The CDR3 contains 15 residues. The germline CDR1 and CDR2 sequences are SGHRS and YFSETQ. The CDR3 protein is CASRFTGARGHEQYF. As DNA, the CDR3 is TGCGCCAGCAGGTTCACGGGGGCGCGGGGGCACGAGCAGTACTTC.

The V call is TRBV18, the J call TRBJ2-2; TRBD2 is a possible D gene (5 bases). Germline V gene lookup returns CDR1 KGHSH and CDR2 LQKENI. Deletions cut 6 bases from V and 3 bases from J, with 11 bases between. The CDR3 contains 14 residues. The CDR3 here is CASSAGVDTGELFF. The CDR3 nucleotides read TGTGCCAGCTCCGCGGGCGTCGACACCGGGGAGCTGTTTTTT.

Here the CDR3 reads CASSPSFRGSTDTQYF. The CDR3 DNA sequence: TGTGCCAGCAGCCCCAGTTTCAGGGGGTCCACAGATACGCAGTATTTT. V is TRBV7-9 and J is TRBJ2-3; 7 bases match TRBD1. Losses at the gene ends were 5 bases for V and 2 bases for J; bases not matched to a gene: 10. From germline, CDR1 is SEHNR and CDR2 FQNEAQ (reference sequence). The CDR3 runs to 16 residues.

V and J are TRBV5-1 and TRBJ2-7; D ambiguous. Germline V gives CDR1 SGHRS, CDR2 YFSETQ. Trimming cost V 0 bases and J 4 bases, with 5 bases left between them. This CDR3 is built from 12 residues. For the CDR3, the DNA is TGCGCCAGCAGCTTGGATGTGTACGAGCAGTACTTC. Protein sequence: CASSLDVYEQYF.

This chain uses TRBV7-2 with TRBJ2-3; D gene uncertain. The CDR3 runs to 14 residues. Trimming took 4 bases from V and 4 from J, leaving 12 bases between them. Germline CDR1 is SGHTA and CDR2 is FQGNSA. CDR3 bases: TGTGCCAGCAGCTCCGTTAACGGAGCAGATACGCAGTATTTT. As protein: CASSSVNGADTQYF.

This clone came up once. The V call is TRBV2, the J call TRBJ1-2; weak D call: TRBD1 (6 bases). V was clipped by 5 bases and J by 4 bases, with 20 bases between them. The CDR3 contains 16 residues. CDR1 SNHLY and CDR2 FYNNEI come from the germline V gene. This CDR3 reads CASSRQAVPELYGYTF. Written as DNA, the CDR3 is TGTGCCAGCAGTAGACAGGCCGTCCCGGAGCTCTATGGCTACACCTTC.

The V and J genes are TRBV6-2 or TRBV6-3 and TRBJ2-5; 8 nucleotides agree with TRBD2. CDR3 length: 16 amino acids. V shed 5 bases, J shed 5 bases, and the junction held 13 bases outside the gene matches. Germline lookup yields CDR1 MNHEY and CDR2 SVGEGT. CDR3 nucleotides: TGTGCCAGCAGTGCCGGGCCTCCGGGCGGGGGGGAGACCCAGTACTTC. The encoded protein is CASSAGPPGGGETQYF.

This chain joins TRBV19 and TRBJ1-1; the D gene is possibly TRBD1 (5 bases). This CDR3 has 13 amino acids. Deletions cut 5 bases from V and 5 bases from J, with 12 bases between. In germline, CDR1 is LNHDA, CDR2 SQIVND (reference sequence). CDR3 nucleotide sequence: TGTGCCAGTAGTCTCGGGGCGCAGACTGAAGCTTTCTTT. It encodes CASSLGAQTEAFF.

This sequence joins TRBV5-1 and TRBJ1-1; unclear D gene. CDR3 length: 13 residues. The germline CDR1 and CDR2 sequences are SGHRS and YFSETQ. The ends were cut back, 4 bases at V and 4 bases at J, with 11 bases in the middle. The CDR3 region is CASSPGKGTEAFF. The CDR3 bases are TGCGCCAGCAGCCCCGGGAAGGGCACTGAAGCTTTCTTT.

This clone has just one count. V is TRBV7-2 and J is TRBJ2-2; no clear D. Germline CDR1 reads SGHTA; CDR2 reads FQGNSA. CDR3 size: 17 residues. V was pared by 5 bases and J by 0 bases, with 16 bases between. The CDR3: CASSGEFGFSNTGELFF. DNA of the CDR3: TGTGCCAGCAGCGGAGAGTTTGGGTTCTCGAACACCGGGGAGCTGTTTTTT.

This chain connects TRBV9 to TRBJ1-1; 8 bases agree with TRBD1. This CDR3 has 14 residues. Germline V gene data show CDR1 as SGDLS and CDR2 as YYNGEE. The J segment lost 5 bases and the V segment lost 0 bases, leaving 3 bases of the junction unmatched. The DNA of the CDR3 is TGTGCCAGCAGCGTAGCAGGGGGCTGGACTGAAGCTTTCTTT. This encodes CASSVAGGWTEAFF.

The rearrangement joins TRBV4-3 to TRBJ2-1, with D uncertain. This CDR3 comprises 15 residues. V was trimmed by 0 bases and J by 6 bases, leaving 12 bases between them. CDR1 and CDR2 (germline): LGHNA, YSLEER. The CDR3 here is CASSQEVGRFNEQFF. CDR3 DNA sequence: TGCGCCAGCAGCCAAGAGGTCGGCAGGTTCAATGAGCAGTTCTTC.

The rearrangement joins TRBV10-1 to TRBJ2-7; 8 nucleotides line up with TRBD2. The CDR3 totals 17 residues. Germline V lookup: CDR1 WNHNN, CDR2 SYGVQD (reference sequence). The trim removed 6 bases at V and 3 bases at J, leaving 16 bases unmatched. The CDR3 DNA sequence: TGCGCCAGCAGCTATAGATCCGGGACTAGGGTTTTCTACGAGCAGTACTTC. Translating gives CASSYRSGTRVFYEQYF.